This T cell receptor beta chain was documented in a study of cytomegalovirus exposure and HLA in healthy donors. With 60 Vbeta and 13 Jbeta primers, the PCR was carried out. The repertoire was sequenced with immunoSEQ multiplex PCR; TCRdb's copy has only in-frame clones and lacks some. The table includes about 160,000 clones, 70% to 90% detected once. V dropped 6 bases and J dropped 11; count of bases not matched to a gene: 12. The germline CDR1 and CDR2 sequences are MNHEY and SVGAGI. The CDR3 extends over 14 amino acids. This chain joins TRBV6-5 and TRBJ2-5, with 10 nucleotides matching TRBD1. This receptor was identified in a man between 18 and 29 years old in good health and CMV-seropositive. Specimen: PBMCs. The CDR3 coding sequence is TGTGCCAGCAGGGGGACAGGGGTGCGGTTGGAGCAGTACTTC. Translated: CASRGTGVRLEQYF.